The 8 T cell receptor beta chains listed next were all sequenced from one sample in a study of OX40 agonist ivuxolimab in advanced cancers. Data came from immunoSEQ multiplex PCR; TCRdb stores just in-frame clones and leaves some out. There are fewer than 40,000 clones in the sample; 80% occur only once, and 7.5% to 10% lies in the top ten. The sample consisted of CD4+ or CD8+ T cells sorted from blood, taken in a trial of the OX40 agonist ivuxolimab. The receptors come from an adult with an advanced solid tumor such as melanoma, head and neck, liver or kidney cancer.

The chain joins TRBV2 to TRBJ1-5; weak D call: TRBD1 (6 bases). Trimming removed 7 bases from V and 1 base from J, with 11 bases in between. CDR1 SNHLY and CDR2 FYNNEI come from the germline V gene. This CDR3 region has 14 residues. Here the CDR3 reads CASIGGGSNQPQHF. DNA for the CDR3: TGTGCCAGCATTGGAGGGGGGAGCAATCAGCCCCAGCATTTT.

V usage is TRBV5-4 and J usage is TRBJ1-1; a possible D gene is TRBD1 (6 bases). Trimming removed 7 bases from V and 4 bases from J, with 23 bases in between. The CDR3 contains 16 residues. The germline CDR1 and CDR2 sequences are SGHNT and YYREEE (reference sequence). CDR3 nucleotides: TGTGCCAGCTATCCCTTGGCTCGTGGGGGCAGCACTGAAGCTTTCTTT. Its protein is CASYPLARGGSTEAFF.

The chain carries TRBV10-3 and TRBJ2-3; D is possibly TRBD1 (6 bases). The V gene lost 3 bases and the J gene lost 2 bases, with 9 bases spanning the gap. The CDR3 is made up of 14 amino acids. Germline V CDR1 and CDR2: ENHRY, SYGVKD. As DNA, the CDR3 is TGTGCCATCAGTGAAGGACAGATCACAGATACGCAGTATTTT. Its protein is CAISEGQITDTQYF.

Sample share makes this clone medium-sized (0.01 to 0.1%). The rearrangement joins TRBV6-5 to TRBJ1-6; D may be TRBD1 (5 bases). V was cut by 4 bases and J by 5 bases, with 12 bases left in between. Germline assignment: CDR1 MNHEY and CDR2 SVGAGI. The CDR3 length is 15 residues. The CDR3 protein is CASSLGTADNSPLHF. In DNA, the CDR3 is TGTGCCAGCAGTTTGGGGACTGCCGATAATTCACCCCTCCACTTT.

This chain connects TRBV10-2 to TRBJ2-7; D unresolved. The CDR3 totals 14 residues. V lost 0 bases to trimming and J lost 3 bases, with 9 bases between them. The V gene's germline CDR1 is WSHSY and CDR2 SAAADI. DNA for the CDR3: TGCGCCAGCAGTGAGTCAGGCAGACTCTACGAGCAGTACTTC. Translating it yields CASSESGRLYEQYF.

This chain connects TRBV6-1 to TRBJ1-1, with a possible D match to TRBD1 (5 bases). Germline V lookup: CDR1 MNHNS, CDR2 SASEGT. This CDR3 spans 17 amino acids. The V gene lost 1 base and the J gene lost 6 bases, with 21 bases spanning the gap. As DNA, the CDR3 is TGTGCCAGCAGTGAAGGGTGGGCAGGGAAGGGATCGGCTGAAGCTTTCTTT. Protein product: CASSEGWAGKGSAEAFF.

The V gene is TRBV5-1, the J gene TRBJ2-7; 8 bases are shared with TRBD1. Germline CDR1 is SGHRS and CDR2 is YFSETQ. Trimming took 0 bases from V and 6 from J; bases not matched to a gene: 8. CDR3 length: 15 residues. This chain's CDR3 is CASSLGWQGAAEQYF. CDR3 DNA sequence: TGCGCCAGCAGCTTGGGTTGGCAGGGGGCTGCCGAGCAGTACTTC.

The CDR3 here is CASTPSNTGELFF. The CDR3 region has the DNA TGCGCCAGCACGCCTAGCAACACCGGGGAGCTGTTTTTT. V and J are TRBV10-2 and TRBJ2-2; D is possibly TRBD2 (5 bases). The CDR3 has 13 residues. V was shortened by 7 bases and J by 2 bases, with 8 bases between the two germline ends. Germline loops: CDR1 WSHSY, CDR2 SAAADI.